The 31 T cell receptor beta chains below all came from one sample that was sequenced in a study of vaccination effects on CD4 cells after COVID-19. Within the ViraFEST assay, antigen-specific CD4+ T cells underwent expansion with viral peptide pools prior to sequencing. Once cultured for 10 to 11 days, the cells underwent separation to obtain CD4+ T cells. Measured with immunoSEQ multiplex PCR; TCRdb has only the in-frame clones, and not every one. This repertoire shows roughly 23,000 clones, around 66% found once; its top ten account for about 11%. No antigen is known for these receptors. Sample: CD4+ T cells from PBMCs cultured with HCoV-229E spike peptides, taken before COVID-19 vaccination. These receptors were collected from a human donor who received a COVID-19 vaccine.

The chain employs TRBV11-3 and TRBJ2-3, with 9 positions matching TRBD1. Germline lookup yields CDR1 SGHNT and CDR2 YENEEA. V was clipped by 1 base and J by 3 bases; unmatched bases: 8. The CDR3 has 17 residues. The CDR3 nucleotides are TGTGCCAGCAGCTTAGCGGGACAGGGTCTTGGTACAGATACGCAGTATTTT. It is translated as CASSLAGQGLGTDTQYF.

J is TRBJ2-2 and V is TRBV15; D possibly corresponds to TRBD2 (5 bases). The CDR3 is made up of 14 amino acids. Germline values: CDR1 LNHNV, CDR2 YYDKDF (reference sequence). V lost 5 bases, J lost 5 bases, and 12 bases lay in between. CDR3 residues: CATSPLAVTGELFF. The CDR3 DNA sequence: TGTGCCACCAGCCCGCTAGCCGTAACCGGGGAGCTGTTTTTT.

This clone turned up a few times. This rearrangement joins TRBV11-2 to TRBJ1-2; tentatively, D is TRBD1 (5 bases). The germline gives CDR1 SGHAT, CDR2 FQNNGV. Between the trimmed V and J ends, which lost 6 bases and 5 bases, there was a span of 19 bases. The CDR3 sequence is 15 residues long. CDR3 sequence (DNA): TGTGCCAGCAGATACCCCGAGCGGGGGTCATATGGCTACACCTTC. Encoded protein: CASRYPERGSYGYTF.

The chain combines TRBV9 with TRBJ1-4, with TRBD1 matching over 7 bases. CDR1 and CDR2 (germline): SGDLS, YYNGEE. Unmatched junction bases numbered 12, after V lost 3 bases and J lost 10 bases. The CDR3 is made up of 15 amino acids. The CDR3 DNA reads TGTGCCAGCAGCGGCGACGACAGGGTAGGGGCAAAACTGTTTTTT. It encodes CASSGDDRVGAKLFF.

J is TRBJ2-7 and V is TRBV11-2; 7 bases map to TRBD2. The CDR3 is 15 amino acids. Losses at the gene ends were 5 bases for V and 1 base for J; bases not matched to a gene: 8. Germline V CDR1 and CDR2: SGHAT, FQNNGV. CDR3 coding DNA: TGTGCCAGCAGCATCGGGACTAACCCATCCTACGAGCAGTACTTC. As protein: CASSIGTNPSYEQYF.

The chain has TRBV7-9 and TRBJ2-4; D gene ambiguous. V dropped 1 base and J dropped 0 bases, with 13 bases sitting between them. Germline values: CDR1 SEHNR, CDR2 FQNEAQ (reference sequence). The CDR3 consists of 17 residues. CDR3 DNA: TGTGCCAGCAGCTTAGTTGAGCGTAGGATAGCCAAAAACATTCAGTACTTC. Protein product: CASSLVERRIAKNIQYF.

The chain combines TRBV5-1 with TRBJ1-2, with D perhaps TRBD1 (5 bases). The V end was cut by 3 bases, the J end by 8 bases, with 26 bases between. The germline gives CDR1 SGHRS, CDR2 YFSETQ. The CDR3 is 17 amino acids. The CDR3 coding sequence is TGCGCCAGCAGCTCTAGAGGTGGCGGCGCGGGGGAATGGGGCTACACCTTC. It translates to CASSSRGGGAGEWGYTF.

This sequence joins TRBV30 and TRBJ1-1; 7 nucleotides line up with TRBD1. This CDR3 region has 13 residues. V lost 4 bases and J lost 2; bases outside the gene matches: 4. The V gene's germline CDR1 is GTSNPN and CDR2 SVGIG (reference sequence). Here the CDR3 DNA reads TGTGCCTGGAACGGACAGGCTAACACTGAAGCTTTCTTT. Translation: CAWNGQANTEAFF.

A single count supports this clone. V is TRBV6-6 and J is TRBJ2-7, with TRBD1 matching over 7 bases. After removal of 6 bases from V and 3 bases from J, the junction contained 2 bases not matched to a gene. Germline assignment: CDR1 MNHNY and CDR2 SVGAGI (reference sequence). The CDR3 is 12 amino acids. In DNA form, the CDR3 reads TGTGCCAGCAGCCGGGACAGCTACGAGCAGTACTTC. Amino acid sequence: CASSRDSYEQYF.

The chain carries TRBV2 and TRBJ1-2, with D unclear. The CDR3 covers 13 residues. CDR1 SNHLY and CDR2 FYNNEI come from the germline V gene. Trimming cost V 3 bases and J 0 bases, with 5 bases left between them. CDR3 DNA sequence: TGTGCCAGCAGTGACAGTTCTAACTATGGCTACACCTTC. Translation gives CASSDSSNYGYTF.

J is TRBJ1-1 and V is TRBV30; 8 bases align to TRBD1. Germline V gene data show CDR1 as GTSNPN and CDR2 as SVGIG (reference sequence). CDR3 length: 15 residues. The J segment lost 3 bases and the V segment lost 3 bases, leaving 9 bases of the junction unmatched. The CDR3 DNA follows: TGTGCCTGGAGGACTCTGGACAGGGAGGACACTGAAGCTTTCTTT. Amino acids: CAWRTLDREDTEAFF.

The chain has TRBV29-1 and TRBJ1-2; TRBD1 might be the D (6 bases). Deletions cut 7 bases from V and 3 bases from J, with 12 bases between. Germline V lookup: CDR1 SQVTM, CDR2 ANQGSEA. The CDR3 has 12 residues. DNA of the CDR3: TGCAGCGCTCTACAGGGAGACTATGGCTACACCTTC. Its protein is CSALQGDYGYTF.

The rearrangement links TRBV7-2 to TRBJ2-1; 10 bases match TRBD2. The ends lost 3 bases at V and 7 bases at J; junction bases unmatched: 15. The CDR3 is 18 amino acids. Germline values: CDR1 SGHTA, CDR2 FQGNSA. The CDR3 nucleotides read TGTGCCAGCAGCTTGCCTAGCGGGAGTTTTCGTCGTCGTAATGAGCAGTTCTTC. Translated: CASSLPSGSFRRRNEQFF.

V and J are TRBV9 and TRBJ2-1, with 7 bases aligning to TRBD2. Germline loops: CDR1 SGDLS, CDR2 YYNGEE. V shed 4 bases, J shed 5 bases, and the junction held 12 bases outside the gene matches. CDR3 length: 16 residues. The CDR3 DNA sequence: TGTGCCAGCAGCCCTCACGGGGGGATAGGTCACAATGAGCAGTTCTTC. Translated, it gives CASSPHGGIGHNEQFF.

The rearrangement joins TRBV30 to TRBJ1-1; 8 bases are shared with TRBD1. This CDR3 spans 13 amino acids. CDR1 GTSNPN and CDR2 SVGIG come from the germline V gene (reference sequence). V was pared by 0 bases and J by 7 bases, with 4 bases of the junction left unmatched. CDR3 nucleotide sequence: TGTGCCTGGAGTGTCCGGGACAGGAGTGAAGCTTTCTTT. It translates to CAWSVRDRSEAFF.

The genes are TRBV6-1 and TRBJ1-1, with a possible D match to TRBD1 (5 bases). CDR1 and CDR2 from the germline V gene are MNHNS and SASEGT. Deletions cut 3 bases from V and 2 bases from J, with 16 bases between. There are 16 residues in the CDR3. The CDR3 sequence: CASSDLIWQGNTEAFF. In DNA form, the CDR3 reads TGTGCCAGCAGTGACCTGATATGGCAGGGTAACACTGAAGCTTTCTTT.

This chain uses TRBV4-1 with TRBJ1-5; D might be TRBD1 (6 bases). Germline V gene data show CDR1 as MGHRA and CDR2 as YSYEKL. This CDR3 spans 13 amino acids. The V gene lost 5 bases and the J gene lost 4 bases, with 9 bases spanning the gap. The CDR3 loop reads CASSRTVNQPQHF. The CDR3, as DNA: TGCGCCAGCAGCAGGACAGTAAATCAGCCCCAGCATTTT.

The V gene is TRBV5-1, the J gene TRBJ1-1; D unclear. The CDR3 is 14 amino acids. The germline CDR1 and CDR2 sequences are SGHRS and YFSETQ. Trimming stripped 0 bases from V and 1 base from J, with 7 bases between. The chain's CDR3 is CASSLGAANTEAFF. The CDR3, as DNA: TGCGCCAGCAGCTTGGGGGCGGCGAACACTGAAGCTTTCTTT.

The rearrangement joins TRBV5-6 to TRBJ1-1; D is perhaps TRBD1 (6 bases). The V gene lost 4 bases and the J gene lost 7 bases, with 8 bases spanning the gap. The germline V gene encodes CDR1 SGHDT and CDR2 YYEEEE. The CDR3 runs 11 residues. The CDR3: CASSRGGEAFF. For the CDR3, the DNA is TGTGCCAGCAGCAGGGGGGGTGAAGCTTTCTTT.

The chain recombines TRBV19 with TRBJ1-1, with D unclear. This CDR3 has 16 residues. Trimming left V 1 base short and J 3 bases short, with 15 bases between. Germline V lookup: CDR1 LNHDA, CDR2 SQIVND (reference sequence). This CDR3 is CASSIAPDYWDTEAFF. CDR3 in DNA: TGTGCCAGTAGTATAGCACCCGACTACTGGGACACTGAAGCTTTCTTT. Supplemented by reference TRBV19 and TRBJ1-1, the full variable domain reads DGGITQSPKYLFRKEGQNVTLSCEQNLNHDAMYWYRQDPGQGLRLIYYSQIVNDFQKGDIAEGYSVSREKKESFPLTVTSAQKNPTAFYLCASSIAPDYWDTEAFFGQGTRLTVV.

This clone counts as medium-sized. The chain joins TRBV5-6 to TRBJ2-3; D is unclear. The CDR3 has 13 residues. The germline V gene encodes CDR1 SGHDT and CDR2 YYEEEE. Trimming cost V 1 base and J 3 bases, with 6 bases left between them. The DNA of the CDR3 is TGTGCCAGCAGCTTGAAAGGAACAGATACGCAGTATTTT. Amino acids: CASSLKGTDTQYF. Drawing the rest from reference TRBV5-6 and TRBJ2-3, the complete variable domain is DAGVTQSPTHLIKTRGQQVTLRCSPKSGHDTVSWYQQALGQGPQFIFQYYEEEERQRGNFPDRFSGHQFPNYSSELNVNALLLGDSALYLCASSLKGTDTQYFGPGTRLTVL.

The CDR3 region has the DNA TGTGCCAGCAGCTCCATCCAAGGGGGCGCGGGTAATTCACCCCTCCACTTT. Its protein is CASSSIQGGAGNSPLHF. The rearrangement uses TRBV7-9 and TRBJ1-6; 7 nucleotides match TRBD1. The CDR3 sequence is 17 residues long. Germline trimming cut 4 bases from V and 6 bases from J; bases unmatched to any gene: 12. CDR1 and CDR2 (germline): SEHNR, FQNEAQ (reference sequence).

Of note for this clone: Germline is not matched at one junction end, which may reflect a read error. V and J are TRBV10-3 and TRBJ2-7; 8 bases agree with TRBD1. The CDR3 sequence is 15 residues long. CDR1 ENHRY and CDR2 SYGVKD come from the germline V gene. The CDR3 DNA is TGTGCCATCAGTGAGAATACAGGGGGAAATTACGGGCAGTACTTC. Translated, it gives CAISENTGGNYGQYF.

This clone is labeled medium-sized (0.01 to 0.1%). The chain carries TRBV7-9 and TRBJ1-2; TRBD1 matches at 9 bases. V shed 5 bases, J shed 4 bases, and the junction held 8 bases outside the gene matches. This CDR3 is built from 15 residues. Germline lookup yields CDR1 SEHNR and CDR2 FQNEAQ (reference sequence). The CDR3, as DNA: TGTGCCAGCAGCAGGAGCCCGGGACAGGGCTATGGCTACACCTTC. Translation: CASSRSPGQGYGYTF. Combining the CDR3 with reference TRBV7-9 and TRBJ1-2 gives the whole variable domain DTGVSQNPRHKITKRGQNVTFRCDPISEHNRLYWYRQTLGQGPEFLTYFQNEAQLEKSRLLSDRFSAERPKGSFSTLEIQRTEQGDSAMYLCASSRSPGQGYGYTFGSGTRLTVV.

This clone was seen only a few times. The chain couples TRBV3-1 (or the pseudogene TRBV3-2) to TRBJ1-1; 7 positions match TRBD1. CDR1 is LGHDT, CDR2 YNNKEL, per germline (reference sequence). Trimming removed 1 base from V and 3 bases from J; junction bases left unmatched: 2. The CDR3 runs 14 residues. The CDR3: CASSQGQGDTEAFF. CDR3 nucleotides: TGTGCCAGCAGCCAAGGACAGGGAGACACTGAAGCTTTCTTT.

The chain is built from TRBV7-9 and TRBJ2-1, with D perhaps matching TRBD2 (6 bases). This CDR3 has 17 amino acids. From germline, CDR1 is SEHNR and CDR2 FQNEAQ (reference sequence). V was clipped by 4 bases and J by 0 bases, with 16 bases between them. The CDR3 here is CASSSSAAGSSYNEQFF. DNA for the CDR3: TGTGCCAGCAGCTCCTCCGCTGCCGGGAGCTCCTACAATGAGCAGTTCTTC.

The J gene is TRBJ1-1, the V gene TRBV5-1, with 8 bases that match TRBD1. This CDR3 has 15 residues. V shed 0 bases, J shed 1 base, and the junction held 2 bases outside the gene matches. The germline V gene encodes CDR1 SGHRS and CDR2 YFSETQ. The CDR3 protein is CASSLGGQANTEAFF. Here the CDR3 DNA reads TGCGCCAGCAGCTTGGGGGGACAGGCGAACACTGAAGCTTTCTTT.

V usage is TRBV10-3 and J usage is TRBJ2-7; TRBD1 matches at 9 bases. The CDR3 contains 13 residues. Unmatched junction bases numbered 4, after V lost 10 bases and J lost 0 bases. Looked up from germline, CDR1 is ENHRY and CDR2 is SYGVKD. The CDR3 region has the DNA TGTGCCACCTCGGGACAGGGCTCCTACGAGCAGTACTTC. Amino acids: CATSGQGSYEQYF.

A single count supports this clone. The chain is built from TRBV6-1 and TRBJ1-1, with TRBD1 as a possible D gene (6 bases). V shed 3 bases and J shed 5 bases, with 13 bases lying between them. The V gene's germline CDR1 is MNHNS and CDR2 SASEGT. The CDR3 totals 14 residues. CDR3 nucleotides: TGTGCCAGCAGTGATATGCAGGGGAGGACTGAAGCTTTCTTT. It codes for CASSDMQGRTEAFF.

The rearrangement joins TRBV18 to TRBJ2-7; 7 bases agree with TRBD2. The J segment lost 4 bases and the V segment lost 2 bases, leaving 5 bases of the junction unmatched. The CDR3 consists of 14 residues. Germline CDR1 reads KGHSH; CDR2 reads LQKENI. DNA for the CDR3: TGTGCCAGCTCACCAGGACTAGAGCGGTACGAGCAGTACTTC. Its protein product is CASSPGLERYEQYF.

This clone was seen a single time. The rearrangement uses TRBV12-3 or TRBV12-4 and TRBJ2-7; D is perhaps TRBD1 (5 bases). The V end lost 6 bases, the J end lost 3 bases, and 9 bases lay between the germline ends. CDR3 size: 12 residues. The CDR3 is CASRGTGYEQYF. Written as DNA, the CDR3 is TGTGCCAGCAGGGGTACAGGCTACGAGCAGTACTTC.